The T cell receptor beta chain described here comes from a study of cytomegalovirus exposure and HLA in healthy donors (dated by TCRdb to the late 2010s). About the full investigation: According to an earlier analysis of several hundred of the donors, 200 million or so T cells yielded 120 million or so unique TCR beta sequences and 276 Gb of sequence data. Around 330 gigabases of sequencing data and around 90 million unique TCR sequences made up an early release that covered some 640 HLA-typed donors. The genetic ancestry cluster associated with self-reported Caucasian donors included 81% of the 398 genotyped donors. The study aimed to test whether signatures of past pathogen exposure could be identified by cataloging public T cell receptors. The study profiled the T cell repertoires of 500 to 800 subjects by immunosequencing and related them to cytomegalovirus serostatus. A separate validation cohort of some 130 different subjects was used in addition to the approximately 610-subject first cohort. The study combined high-throughput TCR immunosequencing, statistical association of individual TCRs with disease status, and machine learning to predict cytomegalovirus infection status. A later analysis re-examined previously published TCR beta repertoires from 610 or so donors and added high-resolution HLA genotyping to investigate patterns of TCR occurrence. Rather than using new phenotypic data, the later analysis identified candidate immune exposures from TCR beta sequences and from how often those sequences occurred across donors. In an earlier analysis of 500 to 650 of the donors, high-throughput TCR beta sequencing was used to judge whether each TCR beta V gene segment behaved as functional or pseudogenic. Alongside the repertoire data, information on donor age, sex, ethnicity and CMV serostatus was compiled. A later genetic analysis took genome-wide SNP genotypes for about three fifths of the roughly 670 donors and used that subset as a discovery cohort. Every repertoire in the discovery cohort had been generated on one and the same sequencing platform. Class I and class II HLA loci were covered by the typing at four-digit resolution. Typing coverage varied by locus: about 620-630 donors for A, B, C, DRB1 and DQB1; 500 to 550 for DQA1; 606 for DPA1; around 450 for DPB1. Several DR-DQ haplotypes were treated as single units for association and clustering because of strong linkage in the cohort. Among some 400 genotyped donors of the cohort, an average of roughly 230,000 unique TCR beta nucleotide sequences was sequenced per donor, of which approximately 19% were non-productive. What the work shows at the level of the full study, not this receptor alone: Compared with the approximately 670-donor mean, donors in an Asian-associated ancestry cluster had fewer N-insertions in productive TCRs, according to a later genetic analysis. Some IMGT-functional V segments, including TRBV6-2 and TRBV6-3, could not be told apart with the 87-base-pair reads, so those segments were excluded. This cohort had only TCR beta chains sequenced, and the lack of alpha or paired-chain data limited which features could be detected. The authors suggested that the approach could potentially be extended to other disease states and immunological phenotypes. A further reported finding was that TCR beta sequences accurately predicted the HLA-A and HLA-B alleles for most subjects in the first cohort. A later analysis associated 15,000 to 20,000 TCR beta sequences with specific HLA alleles at a false discovery rate of 0.05. The classifier was reported to diagnose cytomegalovirus status with high specificity and sensitivity in both the original and validation cohorts. Sequencing depth was assumed to be roughly uniform across donors in the presence/absence analyses, though that assumption may not hold. In a later analysis, HLA-associated TCR beta chains were found to be more clonally expanded and to have lower generation probabilities than equally common non-associated chains. A few of the identified cytomegalovirus-associated TCR beta chains were confirmed in vitro to be specific for cytomegalovirus antigens. In a later analysis, most CMV-associated TCR beta chains were found to appear HLA-restricted, with HLA associations seemingly driven largely by CMV exposure. Because HLA typing was missing for some donors at each locus, association tests included only the typed subset. The sequencing pipeline was judged likely to have produced a cluster of highly shared sequence variants as a technical artifact. The only immune exposure information available for the cohort was CMV serostatus. According to a later analysis, TCR association rates differed among HLA loci, with DRB1 alleles showing the most associated TCRs and HLA-C alleles showing the fewest. Because counts were too low, about 18 rarely observed V segments, including chromosome 9 orphons, were left out of the earlier analysis of a few hundred of the donors. Correlated functional status among segregating V segments might be attributable to linkage disequilibrium, but an unknown experimental factor could not be ruled out. When HLA alleles, especially DR and DQ, strongly co-occurred, TCR associations were difficult to assign to individual alleles. In an earlier analysis of fewer than 700 of the donors, most TCR beta V segments appeared in productive rearrangements about 87% or about 30% of the time, broadly matching IMGT annotations. Several of the top co-occurrence clusters appeared to be linked to parvovirus B19, influenza, CMV and Epstein-Barr virus, according to a later analysis. Most TCR sequences were observed very rarely across donors, whereas some public TCRs were present in many individuals. An association between a missense DCLRE1C variant and V-gene and J-gene trimming of TCR beta chains was found in a later genetic analysis and replicated in an independent cohort. A total of roughly 160 TCR beta chains were listed by the study as associated with cytomegalovirus.

This clone was counted a few times. It lacks a known antigen. No clone much larger than this one lies a single base away; base qualities are absent. The cohort comprised some 730 healthy bone marrow donors. At the time of sampling, every cohort member was nominally healthy, though immune exposures that went unrecorded were likely present. The donor tested CMV seronegative and was one of the 352 seronegative cohort members. A peripheral blood sample was provided by each donor, and peripheral blood mononuclear cells were used for TCR beta sequencing. Genomic DNA was extracted from the blood cell samples with the Qiagen DNeasy Blood Extraction Kit. The method was the immunoSEQ multiplex PCR assay. For the multiplex PCR, a mixture combining 60 forward primers for TCR Vbeta segments and 13 reverse primers for TCR Jbeta segments was used. Amplification of the CDR3 region of rearranged TCR beta genes was performed with a multiplex PCR assay on genomic DNA. The amplified TCR beta libraries were sequenced on the Illumina HiSeq System as 87-base-pair reads. Processing in the source paper ran as follows. A later analysis counted tens of millions of unique TCR beta chains across the 670 or so repertoires, and 10 million to 12 million of these chains were shared by at least two donors. Raw reads were error-corrected and collapsed into unique sequences with a nearest-neighbor algorithm that merged closely related sequences to remove PCR and sequencing errors. To assign V, D and J gene segments, CDR3 sequences were aligned to IMGT reference sequences. For a sequence to be retained, a match of at least six nucleotides was required to both a V gene segment and a J gene segment. A rearrangement counted as productive if the CDR3 had no stop codons and remained in frame with V and J, and every other rearrangement counted as non-productive. CDR3 was defined according to IMGT convention as the region running from the second conserved V-encoded cysteine to the conserved J-encoded phenylalanine. Sequences without an unambiguous match to a single V gene segment were excluded from the earlier analysis of about 640 of the donors. In an earlier analysis of around 600 of the donors, V segments were called functional above 56.7% productive rearrangements and were called segregating when the between-donor standard deviation exceeded 5%. A statistical classification framework was developed to diagnose cytomegalovirus status using the catalog of TCR beta chain sequences. V and J gene assignment, in a later analysis, came from comparing TCR nucleotide sequences with IMGT/GENE-DB human TR gene sequences. In a later analysis, CDR3 sequences and most-parsimonious VDJ recombination scenarios were assigned using the TCRdist pipeline. In a later analysis, each TCR beta chain was defined by its CDR3 amino acid sequence together with its V-gene family, and reads without a unique V-gene family were excluded. To address suspected cross-contamination and a sequencing artifact, a later analysis removed roughly 640 highly shared, low-generation-probability nucleotide sequences. For each public chain, a later analysis derived a clonal expansion index from normalized ranks of inferred template counts within each repertoire. Generation probabilities in a later analysis came from a VDJ recombination model fitted to out-of-frame rearrangements, and those results were checked against IGoR. Hypergeometric tests were used in a later analysis to score TCR-TCR, TCR-HLA and TCR-CMV co-occurrence, with a repertoire-size bias correction applied to the TCR pairs. False discovery rates were estimated in a later analysis by permuting HLA or CMV assignments 20 times. In a later analysis, co-occurring TCRs were grouped using DBSCAN, with TCRdist sequence similarity added in when clustering inside HLA-allele-positive subsets. For co-occurrence clustering, repertoires with fewer than 30,000 or more than 120,000 public chains were excluded, along with five repertoires with anomalous nucleotide sharing. This is the immuneACCESS table as TCRdb keeps it, with only in-frame sequences that have V and J called. A part of the clones is gone; compared with another copy, unresolved V genes explain less than half, and the rest is unexplained. V, J and clone size are those of that table, while D and trimming were read from the DNA. This sample is represented by 90,000 to 100,000 clones; around 77% of them were singletons. Of the sample, 7.5% to 9% falls within the top ten clones.

V and J lose 4 bases and 4 bases, and a span of 8 bases separates them. CDR1 and CDR2 are drawn from the germline V gene (reference sequence): LNHNV, YYDKDF. Counted from cysteine to phenylalanine, this CDR3 has 12 amino acids. The read is trimmed to its CDR3 DNA, 36 bases read in frame from base 1. The specimen sequenced was PBMCs. The chain is encoded by TRBV15 joined to TRBJ2-7, with TRBD1 tentatively as D gene (6 bases match). The sequence derives from a female donor in good health and CMV-seronegative. The CDR3: CATSKDRYEQYF. In nucleotide form, the sequence is TGTGCCACCAGCAAGGACAGATACGAGCAGTACTTC.